This T cell receptor beta chain was recorded in a study of regulatory T cells in long-lasting Graves disease. Study conclusions and caveats: Favored usage of TRBV28, TRBJ1-2 and TRBJ2-5 was recorded in persistent disease. The study examined only peripheral blood, not thyroid tissue. The sample size was small, and this may have reduced accuracy.

The CDR3 length is 15 residues. Germline CDR1 and CDR2: SQVTM and ANQGSEA. Losses at the gene ends were 6 bases for V and 6 bases for J; bases not matched to a gene: 10. For TCR beta, libraries came from iRepertoire HTBI primers and Arm-PCR of CDR3 regions. A single record per CDR3 protein comes from TCRdb applying MiXCR to the multiplex PCR reads. Of over 350,000 distinct CDR3 sequences in the sample, more than 20% were seen once. Sample time point: persistent/refractory GD, antithyroid drugs over 5 years with positive TRAb. Isolated PBMC RNA provided the starting material for the TCR library. A word on this clonotype: Its antigen is currently unknown.

V gene TRBV29-1 combines with J gene TRBJ2-2, with 10 bases matching TRBD1. Source: peripheral blood mononuclear cells (PBMCs), taken when the disease was refractory, from a patient treated with antithyroid drugs. This receptor was taken from a female donor with Graves disease. CDR3 loop: CSVGGGQGEAGELFF. CDR3 bases: TGCAGCGTCGGGGGCGGACAGGGGGAAGCCGGGGAGCTGTTTTTT.